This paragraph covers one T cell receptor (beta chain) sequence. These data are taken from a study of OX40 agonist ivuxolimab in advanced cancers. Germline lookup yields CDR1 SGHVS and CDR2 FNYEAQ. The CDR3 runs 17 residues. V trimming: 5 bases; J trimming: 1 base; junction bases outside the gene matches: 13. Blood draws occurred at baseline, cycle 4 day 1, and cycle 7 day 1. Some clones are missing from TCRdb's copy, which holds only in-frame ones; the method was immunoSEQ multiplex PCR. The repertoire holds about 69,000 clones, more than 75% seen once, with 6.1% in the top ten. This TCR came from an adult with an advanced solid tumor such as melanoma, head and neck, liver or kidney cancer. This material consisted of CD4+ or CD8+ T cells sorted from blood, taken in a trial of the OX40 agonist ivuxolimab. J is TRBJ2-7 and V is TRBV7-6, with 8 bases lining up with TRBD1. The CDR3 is CASSPGQGASWSYEQYF. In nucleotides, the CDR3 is TGTGCCAGCAGCCCAGGACAGGGTGCCTCTTGGTCCTACGAGCAGTACTTC.